This is a list of T cell receptor beta chains from one sample in a study of T cell repertoires in cytomegalovirus infection. TCRdb ran MiXCR on the reads and lists one entry per CDR3 protein. The table records almost 500,000 distinct CDR3 sequences, approximately 10% of them present only once. The material sequenced was PBMCs. The origin of the receptors is a human donor in good health (CMV status not recorded). Some clones in this sample may be carry-over from other donors' samples. The CDR3 runs from the conserved cysteine through the conserved F or W. Fields, in order: J gene, clone size, CDR3 length, D gene, V gene, CDR3 DNA, CDR3 protein. D genes are given only for firm matches. The size of a clone is reported for some rows only, either as once, few or many, or as a class for expanded clones.

>TRBJ2-5|many|15|-|TRBV12-3/TRBV12-4
TGTGCCAGCAGTTTATCCGGGACTGTGGGAGAGACCCAGTACTTC
CASSLSGTVGETQYF
>TRBJ1-2|few|15|-|TRBV7-9
TGTGCCAGCAGCTTAGGTGTCAGACTTTCGTCTGGCTACACCTTC
CASSLGVRLSSGYTF
>TRBJ2-7|many|15|TRBD2|TRBV28
TGTGCCAGCAGTACCGTCACTAGCGGGACCTACGAGCAGTACTTC
CASSTVTSGTYEQYF
>TRBJ1-5|many|15|TRBD1|TRBV12-3/TRBV12-4
TGTGCCAGCAGTTCCAGCCGGGACAGAGATCAGCCCCAGCATTTT
CASSSSRDRDQPQHF
>TRBJ2-3|many|14|-|TRBV7-2
TGTGCCAGCAGTTTTCGGACCGCCGAGGATACGCAGTATTTT
CASSFRTAEDTQYF
>TRBJ2-1|once|16|TRBD2|TRBV3-1
TGTGCCAGCAGCCAAGGACTAGCGGGGGTCTACAATGAGCAGTTCTTC
CASSQGLAGVYNEQFF
>TRBJ2-1|many|14|-|TRBV6-1
TGTGCCAGCGAAAAAACCGGTGGCTACAATGAGCAGTTCTTC
CASEKTGGYNEQFF
>TRBJ2-6|many|15|-|TRBV6-1
TGTGCCAGCACCGCCGGTCGCTCTGGGGCCAACGTCCTGACTTTC
CASTAGRSGANVLTF
>TRBJ2-1|many|15|TRBD2|TRBV7-3
TGTGCCAGCAGCCCCCGACTAGCGGGATTCAATGAGCAGTTCTTC
CASSPRLAGFNEQFF
>TRBJ2-4|many|17|TRBD1|TRBV9
TGTGCCAGCAGCCCGGGGACAGGGGGCAGGGCCAAAAACATTCAGTACTTC
CASSPGTGGRAKNIQYF
>TRBJ2-7|few|14|-|TRBV20-1
TGCAGTGCTAGCCGGTCTCAAGCCTCCTACGAGCAGTACTTC
CSASRSQASYEQYF
>TRBJ1-6|-|13|TRBD1|TRBV20-1
TGCAGTGCAGGACAGGGGTATAATTCACCCCTCCACTTT
CSAGQGYNSPLHF
>TRBJ2-5|many|14|-|TRBV11-2
TGTACCAGCACCCCGCCGTATGGTACGGAGACCCAGTACTTC
CTSTPPYGTETQYF
>TRBJ1-1|many|16|-|TRBV7-2
TGTGCCAGCAGCTTAGAGGCAGGGGTTATGAACACTGAAGCTTTCTTT
CASSLEAGVMNTEAFF
>TRBJ1-5|many|15|TRBD1|TRBV7-8
TGTGCCAGCAGCAGCCGGGACAGGGTGGAGCAGCCCCAGCATTTT
CASSSRDRVEQPQHF
>TRBJ1-1|many|14|-|TRBV7-2
TGTGCCAGCAGCTTACTTGGGTTGAGCACTGAAGCTTTCTTT
CASSLLGLSTEAFF
>TRBJ1-5|-|13|TRBD1|TRBV6-5
TGTGCCACCCGACAGGGGGTCAATCAGCCCCAGCATTTT
CATRQGVNQPQHF
>TRBJ2-1|few|20|TRBD2|TRBV7-8
TGTGCCAGCAGCTTTCCTAGACTAGCGGGGGGATTTAGCTCCTACAATGAGCAGTTCTTC
CASSFPRLAGGFSSYNEQFF
>TRBJ1-2|many|18|-|TRBV7-3
TGTGCCAGCAGCCGAGTAGCAAATCATCCTGGGGAACTCTATGGCTACACCTTC
CASSRVANHPGELYGYTF
>TRBJ1-5|many|14|-|TRBV19
TGTGCCAGTAGTATAGCGGTCCCTAATCAGCCCCAGCATTTT
CASSIAVPNQPQHF
>TRBJ2-6|many|15|-|TRBV7-3
TGTGCCAGCAGCCGCACACCCTCTGGGGCCAACGTCCTGACTTTC
CASSRTPSGANVLTF
>TRBJ2-1|many|15|TRBD2|TRBV12-3/TRBV12-4
TGTGCCAGCAGTTTGTCAATAGCGGGAAACAATGAGCAGTTCTTC
CASSLSIAGNNEQFF
>TRBJ2-2|many|15|TRBD1|TRBV12-5
TGTGCTAGTGGTCCGGACGACAGGGGTGGCGGGGAGCTGTTTTTT
CASGPDDRGGGELFF
>TRBJ2-3|many|13|-|TRBV28
TGTGCCAGCAGAGACTCTAGCACAGATACGCAGTATTTT
CASRDSSTDTQYF
>TRBJ1-4|many|14|TRBD1|TRBV27
TGTGCCAGCAGTTGGACACAGGGGGCCGGGGAACTGTTTTTT
CASSWTQGAGELFF
>TRBJ2-7|few|14|-|TRBV20-1
TGCAGTGCTAGAGATCCTCAGGCCTCCTACGAGCAGTACTTC
CSARDPQASYEQYF
>TRBJ1-2|-|13|TRBD1|TRBV7-3
TGTGCCAGCAGCTCACAGGGGTACTATGGCTACACCTTC
CASSSQGYYGYTF
>TRBJ2-1|many|15|-|TRBV5-6
TGTGCCAGCAGCTTGGGATACAACTCCTACAATGAGCAGTTCTTC
CASSLGYNSYNEQFF
>TRBJ1-2|many|17|-|TRBV5-6
TGTGCCAGCAGCCTGTTAACCGGGAATCCTACAGCGAATGGCTACACCTTC
CASSLLTGNPTANGYTF
>TRBJ2-1|many|14|TRBD2|TRBV7-3
TGTGCCAGCAGCTTAAGCGGGAGTATGGCTAGTCGGTTCTTC
CASSLSGSMASRFF
>TRBJ2-1|few|16|-|TRBV4-2
TGTGCCAGCAGCCAAGATCTGACAGAACCCCGGGGGGAGCAGTTCTTC
CASSQDLTEPRGEQFF
>TRBJ2-3|few|14|-|TRBV3-1
TGTGCCAGCAGCCGAGCTAGGCGCACAGATACGCAGTATTTT
CASSRARRTDTQYF
>TRBJ1-1|many|12|-|TRBV6-2/TRBV6-3
TGTGCCAGCAGTTTGGTAAGGACAGAAGCTTTCTTT
CASSLVRTEAFF
>TRBJ2-3|many|21|TRBD2|TRBV7-9
TGTGCCAGCAGAGGGCAGGTCGGACTAGCGGGAGGGTCTGTGCCGCCAGATACGCAGTATTTT
CASRGQVGLAGGSVPPDTQYF
>TRBJ2-7|few|14|-|TRBV28
TGTGCCAGCAGTATTACGGGATCTCTCTACGAGCAGTACTTC
CASSITGSLYEQYF
>TRBJ1-5|many|17|TRBD1|TRBV28
TGTGCCAGCAGTTCCCTATGGACAGGGAATATGAATCAGCCCCAGCATTTT
CASSSLWTGNMNQPQHF
>TRBJ1-2|few|14|-|TRBV2
TGTGCCAGCAGTCTGACCCGCCTCGGTAATGGCTACACCTTC
CASSLTRLGNGYTF
>TRBJ1-1|few|14|-|TRBV20-1
TGCAGTGCTAGAGATTCGTCCCGAGACGCTGAAGCTTTCTTT
CSARDSSRDAEAFF
>TRBJ2-6|many|19|TRBD2|TRBV19
TGTGCCAGTAGTAACGTCCGGACTAGCGGGAGATCTGGGGCCAACGTCCTGACTTTC
CASSNVRTSGRSGANVLTF
>TRBJ2-5|-|16|TRBD2|TRBV3-1
TGTGCCAGCAGCCGTAAGCGGGAGTGGGCCCAAGAGACCCAGTACTTC
CASSRKREWAQETQYF
>TRBJ2-2|-|16|TRBD2|TRBV20-1
TGCAGTGCTAGGCGGCCGGGACTAGCGGCGGGCGGGGAGCTGTTTTTT
CSARRPGLAAGGELFF
>TRBJ2-1|few|15|TRBD2|TRBV9
TGTGCCAGCAGCGTGGGGCGGGGGGGCCAGGGTGAGCAGTTCTTC
CASSVGRGGQGEQFF
>TRBJ1-2|-|11|-|TRBV29-1
TGCAGCGCCCGGGGGGGCGATGGCTACACCTTC
CSARGGDGYTF
>TRBJ1-2|many|20|-|TRBV11-2
TGTGCCAGCAGGTCTTCCAGGCCAAAACCCACGGCGCCTAATAACTATGGCTACACCTTC
CASRSSRPKPTAPNNYGYTF
>TRBJ2-4|few|16|-|TRBV9
TGTGCCAGCAGCCCTCCGACAGGAGTAGCCAAAAACATTCAGTACTTC
CASSPPTGVAKNIQYF
>TRBJ1-5|-|14|-|TRBV15
TGTGCCACCAGTCCGACTGTGATGGATCAGCCCCAGCATTTT
CATSPTVMDQPQHF
>TRBJ2-3|many|15|-|TRBV7-3
TGTGCCAGCAGCCCTAGGGGGGCTCACACAGATACGCAGTATTTT
CASSPRGAHTDTQYF
>TRBJ2-7|-|14|-|TRBV19
TGTGCCAGTAGTAGTGACAACTACCCGTACGAGCAGTACTTC
CASSSDNYPYEQYF
>TRBJ2-5|-|20|TRBD1|TRBV27
TGTGCCAGCAGTTCCTTTTTTACTCCCGGGACAGGGGACCTTCAAGAGACCCAGTACTTC
CASSSFFTPGTGDLQETQYF
>TRBJ1-5|many|16|-|TRBV6-2/TRBV6-3
TGTGCCAGCAGTTACGCGTTTTGGGGGGCCTATCAGCCCCAGCATTTT
CASSYAFWGAYQPQHF
>TRBJ2-3|few|15|TRBD2|TRBV30
TGTGCCTGGAGTGCCGCTAGCGGGAGAGGTTATACGCAGTATTTT
CAWSAASGRGYTQYF
>TRBJ2-5|few|15|TRBD1|TRBV2
TGTGCCAGCATCGACCTCAGGGGGCAGGGCGGGACCCAGTACTTC
CASIDLRGQGGTQYF